These T cell receptor beta chains were read from a single sample in a study of blood T cell repertoires in COVID-19. The method was immunoSEQ multiplex PCR; TCRdb's version includes in-frame clones alone and lacks a portion of them. The profile shows about 400,000 clones, about 86% of them singletons. The sequenced material came from peripheral blood. The receptors stem from an older woman with COVID-19, enrolled during active disease. Each CDR3 is given with its conserved first and last residue. Fields, in order: J gene, V gene, D gene, CDR3 protein, CDR3 DNA. D genes are given only for firm matches.

TRBJ1-3,TRBV6-6,NA,CASSKGAGNTIYF,TGTGCCAGCAGTAAGGGAGCTGGAAACACCATATATTTT
TRBJ1-1,TRBV6-1,NA,CASSETRSGNTEAFF,TGTGCCAGCAGTGAAACAAGGTCGGGAAACACTGAAGCTTTCTTT
TRBJ2-4,TRBV15,TRBD1,CATSSRDRDNIQYF,TGTGCCACCAGCAGCCGGGACAGGGACAACATTCAGTACTTC
TRBJ1-1,TRBV7-8,NA,CASSSGMDTEAFF,TGTGCCAGCAGCTCAGGGATGGACACTGAAGCTTTCTTT
TRBJ2-6,TRBV2,NA,CASIAEHSGANVLTF,TGTGCCAGCATCGCGGAGCACTCTGGGGCCAACGTCCTGACTTTC
TRBJ1-6,TRBV11-3,TRBD1,CASSLAPGQGKPNSPLHF,TGTGCCAGCAGCTTAGCCCCGGGACAGGGAAAACCTAATTCACCCCTCCACTTT
TRBJ1-2,TRBV28,TRBD1,CASSYLGTGVGYTF,TGTGCCAGCAGTTACCTCGGGACAGGGGTTGGCTACACCTTC
TRBJ2-3,TRBV7-9,NA,CASRAGASSTDTQYF,TGTGCCAGCAGGGCGGGGGCCTCTAGCACAGATACGCAGTATTTT
TRBJ1-5,TRBV6-4,TRBD1,CASTSAGDRGEGQPQHF,TGTGCCAGCACCTCCGCAGGGGACAGGGGCGAGGGACAGCCCCAGCATTTT
TRBJ1-5,TRBV7-3,NA,CASTPETWRLEGNQPQHF,TGTGCCAGCACTCCGGAGACGTGGCGATTAGAGGGCAATCAGCCCCAGCATTTT
TRBJ2-2,TRBV12-5,NA,CASGQTVFANTGELFF,TGTGCTAGTGGTCAGACAGTTTTCGCGAACACCGGGGAGCTGTTTTTT
TRBJ2-5,TRBV6-2/TRBV6-3,TRBD2,CASSYSERGGPETQYF,TGTGCCAGCAGTTACTCTGAGCGGGGGGGCCCAGAGACCCAGTACTTC
TRBJ2-2,TRBV2,NA,CASSSLDSNTGELFF,TGTGCCAGCAGTTCATTGGACTCAAACACCGGGGAGCTGTTTTTT
TRBJ2-7,TRBV18,NA,CASSPSNYEQYF,TGTGCCAGCTCACCATCCAACTACGAGCAGTACTTC
TRBJ1-4,TRBV11-3,NA,CASSGGVTTNEKLFF,TGTGCCAGCAGCGGAGGAGTTACAACTAATGAAAAACTGTTTTTT
TRBJ2-7,TRBV6-2/TRBV6-3,NA,CASSLAGASSYEQYF,TGTGCCAGCAGTTTGGCAGGGGCCAGCTCCTACGAGCAGTACTTC